This T cell receptor beta chain is drawn from a study of blood T cell repertoires in COVID-19. In the study's own analysis: Reference gene primer amplification gave estimated nucleated cell counts. Using immunoSEQ multiplex PCR, the repertoire was profiled, and TCRdb retains in-frame clones only, with some absent. V, J and clone size reflect that table, while D and trimming were determined from the DNA. Of about 180,000 clones listed, approximately 83% are singletons. The V gene end was trimmed by 11 bases and the J gene end by 4 bases; junction bases not matched to a gene: 11. Germline V gives CDR1 SNHLY, CDR2 FYNNEI. The CDR3 totals 15 residues.

The receptor comes from a man in his 60s with acute or convalescent COVID-19. The chain combines TRBV2 with TRBJ2-1; 10 positions agree with TRBD2. The sequencing input was peripheral blood. CDR3 sequence: CASATPGLAYNEQFF. The CDR3 DNA reads as TGTGCCTCAGCAACACCGGGACTAGCGTACAATGAGCAGTTCTTC.